Listed here are 19 T cell receptor beta chains from one sample, sequenced in a study of blood T cell repertoires in COVID-19. Profiled with immunoSEQ multiplex PCR; TCRdb holds only in-frame clones, not every one. The sample includes around 100,000 clones, approximately 79% of them seen just once. The sequenced material came from peripheral blood. The receptors shown here come from a man in his 70s with COVID-19, enrolled during active disease.

The CDR3 sequence: CASSRNRVDNSPLHF. The CDR3 bases are TGTGCCAGTAGTAGAAACAGGGTGGATAATTCACCCCTCCACTTT. The rearrangement uses TRBV19 and TRBJ1-6; D is possibly TRBD1 (6 bases). CDR1 LNHDA and CDR2 SQIVND come from the germline V gene (reference sequence). There are 15 residues in the CDR3. V was shortened by 4 bases and J by 5 bases, with 12 bases between the two germline ends.

CDR3: CASSYTTGSNYGYTF. The CDR3 DNA reads TGTGCCAGCAGTTACACTACAGGAAGTAACTATGGCTACACCTTC. The V gene is TRBV6-5, the J gene TRBJ1-2; maybe TRBD1 (5 bases). The CDR3 runs 15 residues. V shed 2 bases and J shed 1 base, with 11 bases lying between them. Germline loops: CDR1 MNHEY, CDR2 SVGAGI.

J is TRBJ2-4 and V is TRBV5-1; perhaps TRBD1 as D (5 bases). The CDR3 runs to 15 residues. V lost 2 bases, J lost 1 base, and 10 bases lay in between. Germline CDR1 and CDR2: SGHRS and YFSETQ. The CDR3 sequence is CASSLGPGAKNIQYF. DNA for the CDR3: TGCGCCAGCAGCTTAGGCCCAGGGGCCAAAAACATTCAGTACTTC.

The chain links TRBV19 to TRBJ1-6; 8 bases match TRBD1. Germline trimming cut 11 bases from V and 9 bases from J; bases unmatched to any gene: 15. The CDR3 totals 15 residues. Germline V gives CDR1 LNHDA, CDR2 SQIVND (reference sequence). The CDR3 here is CAQDRVTAGSSPLHF. DNA for the CDR3: TGTGCCCAGGACAGGGTGACAGCAGGGAGTTCACCCCTCCACTTT.

This clone was observed at least ten times. V and J are TRBV12-3 or TRBV12-4 and TRBJ2-7; TRBD1 is a possible D gene (6 bases). This CDR3 has 12 amino acids. V was shortened by 5 bases and J by 4 bases, with 9 bases between the two germline ends. The CDR3 DNA reads as TGTGCCAGCAGTCCCGGACAGTACGAGCAGTACTTC. Translation gives CASSPGQYEQYF.

This chain connects TRBV4-1 to TRBJ1-3; a weak D match, TRBD1 (5 bases). This CDR3 has 18 residues. Trimming removed 0 bases at V and 8 bases at J, with 23 bases between. CDR1 is MGHRA, CDR2 YSYEKL, per germline. For the CDR3, the DNA is TGCGCCAGCAGCCAAGATCGCCCTATTCCAGGGTTTACGGACACCATATATTTT. It yields the protein CASSQDRPIPGFTDTIYF.

The rearrangement uses TRBV28 and TRBJ1-5, with D uncertain. This CDR3 has 12 residues. In germline, CDR1 is MDHEN, CDR2 SYDVKM. V was trimmed by 4 bases and J by 4 bases, leaving 5 bases between them. The CDR3 nucleotides are TGTGCCAGCAGTTATAATAATCAGCCCCAGCATTTT. Its protein product is CASSYNNQPQHF.

The chain uses TRBV19 and TRBJ2-3, with a weak D call TRBD1 (6 bases). V was trimmed by 7 bases and J by 5 bases, leaving 10 bases between them. Germline V lookup: CDR1 LNHDA, CDR2 SQIVND (reference sequence). CDR3 size: 12 residues. The CDR3 sequence is CASNHREDTQYF. The CDR3, as DNA: TGTGCCAGTAACCACAGGGAAGATACGCAGTATTTT.

The chain uses TRBV5-1 and TRBJ2-7; 8 nucleotides align to TRBD1. V lost 2 bases and J lost 4; bases outside the gene matches: 8. CDR1 and CDR2 (germline): SGHRS, YFSETQ. The CDR3 is made up of 15 amino acids. The CDR3 DNA is TGCGCCAGCAGCTTCTCCTTAGGACAGGGATACGAGCAGTACTTC. This codes for CASSFSLGQGYEQYF.

The chain links TRBV24-1 to TRBJ2-4, with D perhaps matching TRBD2 (5 bases). There are 13 residues in the CDR3. CDR1 is KGHDR and CDR2 is SFDVKD in the germline V gene. Trimming cost V 6 bases and J 8 bases, with 13 bases left between them. The CDR3 coding sequence is TGTGCCACCAGTATGGTAGAGGGTGACATTCAGTACTTC. The encoded protein is CATSMVEGDIQYF.

V is TRBV9 and J is TRBJ1-2, with D possibly being TRBD1 (6 bases). Germline V gene data show CDR1 as SGDLS and CDR2 as YYNGEE. V was clipped by 0 bases and J by 5 bases, with 14 bases between them. There are 15 residues in the CDR3. In nucleotides, the CDR3 is TGTGCCAGCAGCGTAGAAAACAGGGCCAGTTATGGCTACACCTTC. Residues: CASSVENRASYGYTF.

The chain joins TRBV29-1 to TRBJ1-1, with a weak D call TRBD1 (6 bases). The germline V gene has CDR1 SQVTM and CDR2 ANQGSEA. The CDR3 consists of 14 residues. V was shortened by 5 bases and J by 3 bases, with 16 bases between the two germline ends. Here the CDR3 DNA reads TGCAGCGTTTTGGGCGGGGGGCGCTACACTGAAGCTTTCTTT. Encoded protein: CSVLGGGRYTEAFF.

The V gene is TRBV3-1 (or the pseudogene TRBV3-2), the J gene TRBJ2-1; 12 bases are a match to TRBD2. Trimming at V came to 4 bases and at J to 10 bases, leaving 2 bases not matched to a gene. The CDR3 contains 13 residues. The germline V gene has CDR1 LGHDT and CDR2 YNNKEL (reference sequence). This CDR3 reads CASSRLAGEEQFF. CDR3 in DNA: TGTGCCAGCAGCCGACTAGCGGGAGAAGAGCAGTTCTTC.

The chain couples TRBV19 to TRBJ2-3; 9 bases align to TRBD2. The germline CDR1 and CDR2 sequences are LNHDA and SQIVND (reference sequence). V was pared by 3 bases and J by 6 bases, with 10 bases of the junction left unmatched. The CDR3 extends over 16 amino acids. CDR3 DNA sequence: TGTGCCAGTAGTATGAACTCAGCGGGAGGTTCGGATACGCAGTATTTT. Translated: CASSMNSAGGSDTQYF.

Only a few counts were recorded for this clone. This chain uses TRBV9 with TRBJ1-1, with TRBD1 matching over 8 bases. The CDR3 extends over 15 amino acids. Germline trimming cut 4 bases from V and 4 bases from J; bases unmatched to any gene: 9. The germline V gene encodes CDR1 SGDLS and CDR2 YYNGEE. In DNA, the CDR3 is TGTGCCAGCAGCCCCCGCGCAGGGGGCTTCACTGAAGCTTTCTTT. Its translation: CASSPRAGGFTEAFF.

The sample holds a few counts of this clone. CDR3 in amino acids: CAIAGTSGGTGELFF. For the CDR3, the DNA is TGTGCCATCGCCGGGACTAGCGGGGGCACCGGGGAGCTGTTTTTT. The rearrangement joins TRBV10-3 to TRBJ2-2, with 14 bases fitting TRBD2. This CDR3 comprises 15 residues. The trim removed 8 bases at V and 4 bases at J, leaving 3 bases unmatched. Germline values: CDR1 ENHRY, CDR2 SYGVKD.

The rearrangement uses TRBV10-3 and TRBJ2-2; 12 bases agree with TRBD2. Germline-derived CDR1 and CDR2 are ENHRY and SYGVKD. The CDR3 sequence is 15 residues long. The V and J ends lost 6 bases and 7 bases, in that order; junction bases with no gene match: 6. The CDR3 bases are TGTGCCATCAGCAAAGGACTAGCGGGAAGCGGGGAGCTGTTTTTT. Protein product: CAISKGLAGSGELFF.

V usage is TRBV11-1 and J usage is TRBJ2-7, with 7 bases fitting TRBD1. The CDR3 contains 15 residues. In germline, CDR1 is SGHAT, CDR2 FQDESV (reference sequence). V shed 5 bases, J shed 4 bases, and the junction held 11 bases outside the gene matches. The CDR3 loop is CASSQGLDRRYEQYF. As DNA, the CDR3 is TGTGCCAGCAGCCAAGGCCTGGACAGGAGATACGAGCAGTACTTC.

The rearrangement joins TRBV15 to TRBJ1-3; tentative D call: TRBD1 (5 bases). The ends were cut back, 0 bases at V and 5 bases at J, with 8 bases in the middle. From germline, CDR1 is LNHNV and CDR2 YYDKDF (reference sequence). The CDR3 sequence is 14 residues long. The CDR3 region has the DNA TGTGCCACCAGCAGAGATGGGGGGAGAAACACCATATATTTT. The encoded protein is CATSRDGGRNTIYF. Combining the CDR3 with reference TRBV15 and TRBJ1-3 gives the whole variable domain DAMVIQNPRYQVTQFGKPVTLSCSQTLNHNVMYWYQQKSSQAPKLLFHYYDKDFNNEADTPDNFQSRRPNTSFCFLDIRSPGLGDTAMYLCATSRDGGRNTIYFGEGSWLTVV.